This T cell receptor beta chain derives from a study of Graves' ophthalmopathy and Graves' hyperthyroidism. Study results and caveats: Among expanded thyroid clonotypes above 0.001 frequency, most also occurred in blood.

V was pared by 5 bases and J by 6 bases, with 11 bases between. The germline V gene has CDR1 MNHEY and CDR2 SVGAGI. The CDR3 contains 14 residues. TCR beta CDR3 amplification used RNA transcripts. An opening RT-PCR round employed HTBI primers and preceded a second-round multiplex PCR. TCRdb processed the multiplex PCR reads anew with MiXCR; each CDR3 protein has one entry. The sample carries roughly 1.1 million distinct CDR3 sequences, about 40% recorded once. This clonotype was detected ten times or more. What it binds is not known. The sample taken for sequencing was peripheral blood or thyroid tissue (not recorded which). The clonotype was recovered from an adult man with Graves' hyperthyroidism. The genes are TRBV6-5 and TRBJ1-6; a weak D match, TRBD1 (5 bases). The DNA for the CDR3 is TGTGCCAGCAGTATGGGACGGTCTAATTCACCCCTCCACTTT. Residues: CASSMGRSNSPLHF.